Listed here are 27 T cell receptor beta chains from one sample, sequenced in a study of OX40 agonist ivuxolimab in advanced cancers. The protocol was immunoSEQ multiplex PCR, while the TCRdb copy is restricted to in-frame clones and leaves out a portion. In the table there are 7,500 to 9,500 clones, 65% to 80% of which are singletons. The specimen comprised CD4+ or CD8+ T cells sorted from blood, sampled in a trial of the OX40 agonist ivuxolimab. The receptors come from an adult with an advanced solid tumor such as melanoma, head and neck, liver or kidney cancer.

This clone was observed a handful of times. The chain joins TRBV6-5 to TRBJ1-1, with 10 nucleotides matching TRBD1. Per the germline V gene, CDR1 is MNHEY and CDR2 is SVGAGI. The ends lost 10 bases at V and 3 bases at J; junction bases unmatched: 8. This CDR3 region has 14 residues. This CDR3 reads CATKSGTGDTEAFF. The CDR3 region has the DNA TGTGCCACTAAGTCCGGGACAGGGGACACTGAAGCTTTCTTT.

This clone was seen a handful of times. This chain uses TRBV7-2 with TRBJ2-7; 8 bases line up with TRBD2. Germline lookup yields CDR1 SGHTA and CDR2 FQGNSA. The junction had 2 bases not matched to a gene; V was cut back by 4 bases and J by 0 bases. The length of the CDR3 is 14 residues. The CDR3 loop reads CASSSAGGSYEQYF. The CDR3 coding sequence is TGTGCCAGCAGCTCCGCGGGAGGCTCCTACGAGCAGTACTTC.

This chain connects TRBV13 to TRBJ1-4, with D uncertain. The CDR3 sequence is 14 residues long. Germline CDR1 reads PRHDT; CDR2 reads FYEKMQ (reference sequence). V was clipped by 0 bases and J by 4 bases, with 6 bases between them. CDR3 DNA sequence: TGTGCCAGCAGCTTAGGTCAGAATAATGAAAAACTGTTTTTT. Its translation is CASSLGQNNEKLFF.

This chain uses TRBV4-3 with TRBJ2-3, with 7 nucleotides matching TRBD1. Germline V CDR1 and CDR2: LGHNA, YSLEER. This CDR3 has 15 amino acids. V was pared by 1 base and J by 5 bases, with 6 bases of the junction left unmatched. The CDR3 nucleotides are TGCGCCAGCAGCCAAGGCTTCAGGGGGAGAGATACGCAGTATTTT. Translation: CASSQGFRGRDTQYF.

V and J are TRBV7-9 and TRBJ1-4; TRBD1 is a possible D gene (5 bases). V was pared by 5 bases and J by 8 bases, with 18 bases between. CDR1 is SEHNR, CDR2 FQNEAQ, per germline (reference sequence). There are 15 residues in the CDR3. The DNA of the CDR3 is TGTGCCAGCAGCGGCACGACGGGGGGAGACGAAAAACTGTTTTTT. It yields the protein CASSGTTGGDEKLFF.

V gene TRBV6-1 combines with J gene TRBJ1-1; no firm D call. Trimming removed 6 bases at V and 4 bases at J, with 9 bases between. This CDR3 is 12 amino acids long. The germline CDR1 and CDR2 sequences are MNHNS and SASEGT. The DNA for the CDR3 is TGTGCCAGCAGCCCCGCAGGCACTGAAGCTTTCTTT. This sequence encodes CASSPAGTEAFF.

This clone has just a few counts. The J gene is TRBJ2-5, the V gene TRBV5-6; maybe TRBD2 (6 bases). Trimming took off 3 bases at V and 5 bases at J, with 14 bases between the two ends. Germline CDR1 SGHDT, CDR2 YYEEEE. The CDR3 has 14 amino acids. CDR3 sequence reads: CASSCPLACETQYF. In nucleotides, the CDR3 is TGTGCCAGCAGCTGCCCCCTAGCGTGTGAGACCCAGTACTTC. Based on the CDR3 plus reference TRBV5-6 and TRBJ2-5, the full variable domain is DAGVTQSPTHLIKTRGQQVTLRCSPKSGHDTVSWYQQALGQGPQFIFQYYEEEERQRGNFPDRFSGHQFPNYSSELNVNALLLGDSALYLCASSCPLACETQYFGPGTRLLVL.

The genes are TRBV5-1 and TRBJ2-1, with no clear D. Germline V gene sequence: CDR1 SGHRS, CDR2 YFSETQ. There are 15 residues in the CDR3. Trimming stripped 0 bases from V and 4 bases from J, with 11 bases between. CDR3 DNA: TGCGCCAGCAGCTTGGGGGCGATAGATTACAATGAGCAGTTCTTC. Amino acid sequence: CASSLGAIDYNEQFF.

The chain combines TRBV13 with TRBJ2-7; maybe TRBD2 (5 bases). The ends were cut back, 5 bases at V and 7 bases at J, with 12 bases in the middle. Looked up from germline, CDR1 is PRHDT and CDR2 is FYEKMQ (reference sequence). The CDR3 sequence is 12 residues long. The CDR3 nucleotides are TGTGCCAGCAGCACCGGGGTGGGAGAGCAGTACTTC. Protein sequence: CASSTGVGEQYF.

This clone appeared a single time. The CDR3 DNA is TGTGCCAGCAGCTTGCTTATTAACTATGGCTACACCTTC. Amino acids: CASSLLINYGYTF. The chain uses TRBV5-5 and TRBJ1-2; D is undetermined. V lost 1 base, J lost 1 base, and 5 bases lay in between. Germline V gives CDR1 SGHKS, CDR2 YYEKEE (reference sequence). This CDR3 is built from 13 residues.

V gene TRBV4-2 combines with J gene TRBJ1-1; D is undetermined. CDR1 is LGHNA and CDR2 is YNFKEQ in the germline V gene. The germline V and J ends were trimmed by 4 bases and 6 bases, with 24 bases remaining between them. The CDR3 has 17 amino acids. CDR3 in DNA: TGTGCCAGCAGCCTAAACCCCGCCGCGGGCGTTGGGGCTGAAGCTTTCTTT. Translation: CASSLNPAAGVGAEAFF.

CDR3: CASRGTGGYEQYF. CDR3 nucleotides: TGTGCCAGCCGCGGGACAGGGGGCTACGAGCAGTACTTC. The chain employs TRBV7-9 and TRBJ2-7; 11 positions match TRBD1. The ends lost 8 bases at V and 3 bases at J; junction bases unmatched: 3. This CDR3 has 13 residues. Germline CDR1 SEHNR, CDR2 FQNEAQ (reference sequence).

V and J are TRBV5-1 and TRBJ2-7; D is perhaps TRBD2 (5 bases). The CDR3 covers 15 residues. V lost 0 bases, J lost 4 bases, and 14 bases lay in between. Germline V CDR1 and CDR2: SGHRS, YFSETQ. CDR3 protein: CASSLGLGVGYEQYF. Written as DNA, the CDR3 is TGCGCCAGCAGCTTGGGGCTGGGAGTAGGGTACGAGCAGTACTTC.

This chain joins TRBV27 and TRBJ2-1, with D possibly TRBD1 on 6 matching bases. CDR1 is MNHEY and CDR2 is SMNVEV in the germline V gene (reference sequence). The V gene lost 5 bases and the J gene lost 1 base, with 12 bases spanning the gap. The CDR3 has 15 residues. The CDR3 spells CASSPRGTSYNEQFF. CDR3 DNA: TGTGCCAGCAGTCCTAGGGGGACATCCTACAATGAGCAGTTCTTC.

This clone turned up a few times. The gene calls are TRBV7-4 and TRBJ2-1, with D tentatively TRBD2 (5 bases). The V gene's germline CDR1 is SGHVT and CDR2 SQSDAQ. This CDR3 comprises 14 residues. With 9 bases removed from V and 0 bases from J, the gap between germline ends came to 12 bases. The CDR3 loop reads CASRAGSSYNEQFF. In nucleotides, the CDR3 is TGTGCCAGTCGCGCTGGGAGCTCCTACAATGAGCAGTTCTTC.

The rearrangement joins TRBV6-5 to TRBJ2-2, with D perhaps matching TRBD2 (6 bases). In germline, CDR1 is MNHEY, CDR2 SVGAGI. Trimming stripped 9 bases from V and 2 bases from J, with 16 bases between. This CDR3 contains 15 residues. Written as DNA, the CDR3 is TGTGCCAGGAGAATGGAGGGGTTCAACACCGGGGAGCTGTTTTTT. It codes for CARRMEGFNTGELFF.

This clone was found a few times. This chain joins TRBV4-1 and TRBJ1-4; no reliable D call. The CDR3 loop spans 14 amino acids. V lost 0 bases and J lost 8, with 10 bases in between. Germline CDR1 and CDR2: MGHRA and YSYEKL. The CDR3 region is CASSQESGWEKLFF. The DNA of the CDR3 is TGCGCCAGCAGCCAAGAATCGGGTTGGGAAAAACTGTTTTTT.

The chain combines TRBV27 with TRBJ2-7; D is uncertain. Trimming pared 8 bases from V and 3 bases from J, leaving 14 bases between. Per the germline V gene, CDR1 is MNHEY and CDR2 is SMNVEV (reference sequence). The CDR3 is 13 amino acids. In nucleotides, the CDR3 is TGTGCCAGCCGATCTAGTATTTACTACGAGCAGTACTTC. This codes for CASRSSIYYEQYF.

A few counts support this clone. CDR3 bases: TGTGCCAGCAGCTTGGGCAGGGGGCAGGAACTCCACTTT. It specifies CASSLGRGQELHF. J is TRBJ1-6 and V is TRBV5-6, with 8 positions matching TRBD1. The V segment lost 0 bases and the J segment 16 bases; nucleotides outside the gene matches: 6. CDR3 length: 13 amino acids. CDR1 is SGHDT, CDR2 YYEEEE, per germline.

The V gene is TRBV28, the J gene TRBJ2-5; D is uncertain. The CDR3 runs to 12 residues. Trimming cost V 3 bases and J 5 bases, with 7 bases left between them. The germline CDR1 and CDR2 sequences are MDHEN and SYDVKM. CDR3 loop: CASSFNQETQYF. In DNA form, the CDR3 reads TGTGCCAGCAGTTTTAATCAGGAGACCCAGTACTTC.

The gene calls are TRBV27 and TRBJ2-1, with 8 bases identical to TRBD2. CDR3 length: 16 amino acids. From germline, CDR1 is MNHEY and CDR2 SMNVEV (reference sequence). With V trimmed by 0 bases and J by 3 bases, 4 bases remained unmatched. The CDR3 bases are TGTGCCAGCAGTTTATCTTGGACTAGCAGCTACAATGAGCAGTTCTTC. It codes for CASSLSWTSSYNEQFF.

The rearrangement links TRBV11-2 to TRBJ1-2, with D possibly matching TRBD1 (5 bases). The CDR3 consists of 12 residues. Germline V gene data show CDR1 as SGHAT and CDR2 as FQNNGV. Trimming removed 1 base from V and 7 bases from J, with 7 bases in between. CDR3 region: CASSLGGGGYTF. Written as DNA, the CDR3 is TGTGCCAGCAGCTTAGGCGGGGGTGGCTACACCTTC.

This clone showed up just once. The chain recombines TRBV6-5 with TRBJ2-3, with TRBD2 matching over 7 bases. V lost 2 bases, J lost 8 bases, and 4 bases stayed unmatched. This CDR3 spans 13 amino acids. Germline lookup yields CDR1 MNHEY and CDR2 SVGAGI. The CDR3 loop is CASSYLSGGTQYF. The CDR3 nucleotides read TGTGCCAGCAGTTACCTATCGGGGGGTACGCAGTATTTT.

The V and J genes are TRBV7-9 and TRBJ2-7, with 9 bases fitting TRBD1. Germline CDR1 and CDR2: SEHNR and FQNEAQ (reference sequence). The CDR3 runs to 13 residues. V dropped 5 bases and J dropped 2; count of bases not matched to a gene: 1. In DNA, the CDR3 is TGTGCCAGCAGCCGGACAGGGGCCTACGAGCAGTACTTC. Its translation: CASSRTGAYEQYF. Together with reference TRBV7-9 and TRBJ2-7, the CDR3 gives the full variable domain: DTGVSQNPRHKITKRGQNVTFRCDPISEHNRLYWYRQTLGQGPEFLTYFQNEAQLEKSRLLSDRFSAERPKGSFSTLEIQRTEQGDSAMYLCASSRTGAYEQYFGPGTRLTVT.

The genes are TRBV4-1 and TRBJ1-1, with D possibly being TRBD1 (5 bases). The CDR3 is made up of 15 amino acids. CDR1 is MGHRA and CDR2 is YSYEKL in the germline V gene. Trimming removed 0 bases at V and 1 base at J, with 9 bases between. CDR3 in amino acids: CASSQEAGTNTEAFF. CDR3 DNA sequence: TGCGCCAGCAGCCAAGAGGCCGGGACGAACACTGAAGCTTTCTTT.

The gene calls are TRBV27 and TRBJ2-7; D is unresolved. The germline V gene has CDR1 MNHEY and CDR2 SMNVEV (reference sequence). The V end was cut by 3 bases, the J end by 0 bases, with 6 bases between. The CDR3 has 13 amino acids. In DNA, the CDR3 is TGTGCCAGCAGTTTTGGCGCCTCCTACGAGCAGTACTTC. It codes for CASSFGASYEQYF.

This rearrangement joins TRBV13 to TRBJ1-1; possible D gene TRBD1, 6 bases. Germline assignment: CDR1 PRHDT and CDR2 FYEKMQ (reference sequence). V was trimmed by 6 bases and J by 0 bases, leaving 14 bases between them. The CDR3 has 15 residues. As DNA, the CDR3 is TGTGCCAGCAGACCCCGGGGGGGCCTGAACACTGAAGCTTTCTTT. It yields the protein CASRPRGGLNTEAFF.